Given below is one T cell receptor (beta chain) in context. These data belong to a study of blood T cell repertoires in COVID-19. Study as a whole: The samples span acute and convalescent COVID-19 from the United States, Italy and Spain. PBMCs, B-cell-depleted T cells, or T cells provided the cDNA or gDNA that made up the material.

Per the original data handling: Quantification of nucleated cells was approximated via reference gene primer amplification. TCRdb keeps only in-frame clones here, not all; method: immunoSEQ multiplex PCR. V and J calls and clone size are given by that table; D and trimming were obtained from the DNA. The sample records over 200,000 clones, 88% being singletons. In germline, CDR1 is SGHKS, CDR2 YYEKEE (reference sequence). Trimming left V 4 bases short and J 4 bases short, with 6 bases between. This CDR3 contains 11 residues. This clonotype originated in a woman aged 40 to 50 who had recovered from COVID-19. The rearrangement joins TRBV5-5 to TRBJ2-7; perhaps TRBD1 as D (5 bases). The sample comprised peripheral blood. The CDR3 DNA is TGTGCCAGCAGCCCAGGGTACGAGCAGTACTTC. Translating gives CASSPGYEQYF.